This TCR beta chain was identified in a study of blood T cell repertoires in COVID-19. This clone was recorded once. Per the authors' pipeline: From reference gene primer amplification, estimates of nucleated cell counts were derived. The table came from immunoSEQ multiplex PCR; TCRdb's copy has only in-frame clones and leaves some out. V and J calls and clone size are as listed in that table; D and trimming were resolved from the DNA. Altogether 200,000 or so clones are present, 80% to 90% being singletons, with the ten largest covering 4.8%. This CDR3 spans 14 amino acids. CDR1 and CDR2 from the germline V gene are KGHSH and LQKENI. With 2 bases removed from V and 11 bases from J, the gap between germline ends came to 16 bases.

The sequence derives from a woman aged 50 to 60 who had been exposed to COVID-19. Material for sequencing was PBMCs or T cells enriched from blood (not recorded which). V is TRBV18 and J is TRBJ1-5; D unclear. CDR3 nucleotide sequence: TGTGCCAGCTCACCAAGCAATACTCTCTTGGCCCAGCATTTT. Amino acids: CASSPSNTLLAQHF.